A single sample is the source of the 23 T cell receptor beta chains below, sequenced in a study of OX40 agonist ivuxolimab in advanced cancers. Only in-frame clones appear in the TCRdb table, and some are missing; sequencing was by immunoSEQ multiplex PCR. Of approximately 90,000 clones listed, over 75% are singletons. Source: CD4+ or CD8+ T cells sorted from blood, taken in a trial of the OX40 agonist ivuxolimab. The receptors here all came from an adult with an advanced solid tumor such as melanoma, head and neck, liver or kidney cancer.

In its sample, this clone was seen once. This rearrangement joins TRBV5-5 to TRBJ1-1; the match to TRBD1 covers 9 bases. Germline V gives CDR1 SGHKS, CDR2 YYEKEE (reference sequence). There are 13 residues in the CDR3. The V segment lost 5 bases and the J segment 7 bases; nucleotides outside the gene matches: 6. Here the CDR3 reads CASRSGTGLEAFF. The CDR3, as DNA: TGTGCCAGCAGATCCGGGACAGGGCTTGAAGCTTTCTTT.

The V gene is TRBV4-3, the J gene TRBJ1-5; the D gene is possibly TRBD1 (5 bases). Trimming pared 1 base from V and 4 bases from J, leaving 11 bases between. Germline V gene data show CDR1 as LGHNA and CDR2 as YSLEER. The CDR3 is 15 residues long. DNA for the CDR3: TGCGCCAGCAGCCAAGCAGGGACCGCGAATCAGCCCCAGCATTTT. This gives the protein CASSQAGTANQPQHF.

V is TRBV7-2 and J is TRBJ1-1; the match to TRBD1 covers 8 bases. The CDR3 length is 13 residues. With V trimmed by 5 bases and J by 5 bases, 4 bases remained unmatched. Germline CDR1 and CDR2: SGHTA and FQGNSA. The CDR3 reads CASSGDRGTEAFF. The CDR3 DNA sequence: TGTGCCAGCAGCGGAGACAGGGGAACTGAAGCTTTCTTT. Full variable domain (remainder filled in from reference TRBV7-2 and TRBJ1-1): GAGVSQSPSNKVTEKGKDVELRCDPISGHTALYWYRQSLGQGLEFLIYFQGNSAPDKSGLPSDRFSAERTGGSVSTLTIQRTQQEDSAVYLCASSGDRGTEAFFGQGTRLTVV.

The chain recombines TRBV7-3 with TRBJ2-7, with unresolved D. Deletions cut 1 base from V and 5 bases from J, with 9 bases between. The CDR3 is 13 amino acids. The germline CDR1 and CDR2 sequences are SGHTA and FQGTGA. The CDR3 region has the DNA TGTGCCAGCAGCTTAATGCTGACTGACGAGCAGTACTTC. It specifies CASSLMLTDEQYF.

The chain couples TRBV27 to TRBJ1-3, with D perhaps TRBD1 (5 bases). Germline loops: CDR1 MNHEY, CDR2 SMNVEV (reference sequence). Trimming pared 6 bases from V and 2 bases from J, leaving 17 bases between. This CDR3 is built from 16 residues. The CDR3 region has the DNA TGTGCCAGCAGCCTGGGGCCGGGGTCTCCTGGAAACACCATATATTTT. This translates into CASSLGPGSPGNTIYF.

The chain joins TRBV6-1 to TRBJ1-2; D ambiguous. The length of the CDR3 is 14 residues. The ends were cut back, 7 bases at V and 3 bases at J, with 15 bases in the middle. Germline V gives CDR1 MNHNS, CDR2 SASEGT. CDR3 amino acids: CASTGVKRDYGYTF. The CDR3 DNA sequence: TGTGCCAGCACCGGTGTAAAAAGGGACTATGGCTACACCTTC.

The chain joins TRBV11-2 to TRBJ2-5; TRBD2 might be the D (7 bases). V shed 5 bases and J shed 11 bases, with 24 bases lying between them. The CDR3 is 15 amino acids. The germline V gene encodes CDR1 SGHAT and CDR2 FQNNGV. The CDR3 here is CASSPKIEQGGEQYF. The CDR3 DNA reads TGTGCCAGCAGCCCCAAAATAGAACAGGGAGGGGAGCAGTACTTC. Full variable domain (rest looked up from reference TRBV11-2 and TRBJ2-5): EAGVAQSPRYKIIEKRQSVAFWCNPISGHATLYWYQQILGQGPKLLIQFQNNGVVDDSQLPKDRFSAERLKGVDSTLKIQPAKLEDSAVYLCASSPKIEQGGEQYFGPGTRLLVL.

This chain connects TRBV28 to TRBJ2-7, with 9 nucleotides matching TRBD1. Trimming removed 6 bases from V and 2 bases from J; junction bases left unmatched: 8. Germline assignment: CDR1 MDHEN and CDR2 SYDVKM. The CDR3 has 15 amino acids. The CDR3 loop is CASRNPGQGTYEQYF. DNA for the CDR3: TGTGCCAGCAGAAACCCCGGACAGGGGACCTACGAGCAGTACTTC.

The chain employs TRBV18 and TRBJ1-2; 9 bases agree with TRBD1. This CDR3 contains 14 residues. V lost 5 bases and J lost 5; bases outside the gene matches: 6. Germline V lookup: CDR1 KGHSH, CDR2 LQKENI. CDR3 in DNA: TGTGCCAGCTCAGACGGGACAGGGAGATATGGCTACACCTTC. Its protein product is CASSDGTGRYGYTF.

The chain links TRBV5-1 to TRBJ1-5; D not certain. The ends were cut back, 0 bases at V and 5 bases at J, with 12 bases in the middle. This CDR3 spans 15 amino acids. The germline gives CDR1 SGHRS, CDR2 YFSETQ. CDR3: CASSLVPGKHQPQHF. CDR3 bases: TGCGCCAGCAGCTTGGTTCCGGGAAAGCATCAGCCCCAGCATTTT.

The chain joins TRBV5-1 to TRBJ2-1, with 14 bases identical to TRBD2. Trimming at V came to 0 bases and at J to 8 bases, leaving 7 bases not matched to a gene. The CDR3 has 17 amino acids. The germline V gene has CDR1 SGHRS and CDR2 YFSETQ. This CDR3 reads CASSLVTSGRAIDEQFF. CDR3 bases: TGCGCCAGCAGCTTGGTGACTAGCGGGAGGGCCATCGATGAGCAGTTCTTC.

This clone has just one count. The chain couples TRBV7-8 to TRBJ2-5, with D perhaps being TRBD1 or TRBD2 (6 bases each). This CDR3 is 16 amino acids long. With 5 bases removed from V and 5 bases from J, the gap between germline ends came to 21 bases. In germline, CDR1 is SGHVS, CDR2 FQNEAQ. CDR3 residues: CASSPNSVGGQETQYF. In nucleotides, the CDR3 is TGTGCCAGCAGCCCCAATAGCGTCGGGGGCCAGGAGACCCAGTACTTC.

The chain links TRBV5-1 to TRBJ2-3, with TRBD1 matching over 8 bases. The germline V gene encodes CDR1 SGHRS and CDR2 YFSETQ. This CDR3 has 13 residues. Trimming cost V 4 bases and J 6 bases; bases outside gene matches: 4. CDR3 nucleotide sequence: TGCGCCAGCAGCGGCGACAGGGGTGATACGCAGTATTTT. This codes for CASSGDRGDTQYF.

The chain uses TRBV11-3 and TRBJ1-2; unclear D gene. This CDR3 comprises 13 residues. CDR1 is SGHNT, CDR2 YENEEA, per germline. The V end was cut by 5 bases, the J end by 0 bases, with 7 bases between. DNA of the CDR3: TGTGCCAGCAGCCAGGATACTAACTATGGCTACACCTTC. This translates into CASSQDTNYGYTF. The full variable domain, its missing parts supplied by reference TRBV11-3 and TRBJ1-2, is EAGVVQSPRYKIIEKKQPVAFWCNPISGHNTLYWYLQNLGQGPELLIRYENEEAVDDSQLPKDRFSAERLKGVDSTLKIQPAELGDSAVYLCASSQDTNYGYTFGSGTRLTVV.

The chain combines TRBV23-1 with TRBJ1-2; 9 bases are shared with TRBD1. TRBV23-1 is noted as an ORF with a role that remains uncertain. The CDR3 is made up of 15 amino acids. V was clipped by 0 bases and J by 5 bases; unmatched bases: 4. In DNA form, the CDR3 reads TGCGCCAGCAGTCAATCGACAGGGGGAGGGTATGGCTACACCTTC. The encoded protein is CASSQSTGGGYGYTF.

Note on this clone: Germline and junction disagree at one end, which may indicate a read error. The rearrangement links TRBV7-7 to TRBJ2-2; no clear D. Germline V lookup: CDR1 SSHAT, CDR2 FNYEAQ (reference sequence). CDR3 length equals 14 residues. The CDR3: CASSSPDYTGELFF. The CDR3 DNA reads as TGTGCTAGCAGCTCCCCTGACTACACCGGGGAGCTGTTTTTT. The full variable domain, completed using reference TRBV7-7 and TRBJ2-2, is GAGVSQSPRYKVTKRGQDVTLRCDPISSHATLYWYQQALGQGPEFLTYFNYEAQPDKSGLPSDRFSAERPEGSISTLTIQRTEQRDSAMYRCASSSPDYTGELFFGEGSRLTVL.

The V call is TRBV30, the J call TRBJ1-4; 11 bases agree with TRBD1. V was pared by 1 base and J by 1 base, with 2 bases of the junction left unmatched. Germline CDR1 and CDR2: GTSNPN and SVGIG (reference sequence). CDR3 length: 16 residues. CDR3 in amino acids: CAWSGGQGGTNEKLFF. The CDR3 region has the DNA TGTGCCTGGAGTGGGGGACAGGGGGGAACTAATGAAAAACTGTTTTTT.

This sequence joins TRBV7-2 and TRBJ2-3; D gene uncertain. Per the germline V gene, CDR1 is SGHTA and CDR2 is FQGNSA. Trimming shortened V by 1 base and J by 3 bases, and 11 bases separated the two germline ends. The CDR3 runs to 15 residues. CDR3 DNA sequence: TGTGCCAGCAGCTTAGTGCTGGCAGGAACAGATACGCAGTATTTT. It codes for CASSLVLAGTDTQYF. The full variable domain, in which reference TRBV7-2 and TRBJ2-3 provide the parts outside the CDR3, is GAGVSQSPSNKVTEKGKDVELRCDPISGHTALYWYRQSLGQGLEFLIYFQGNSAPDKSGLPSDRFSAERTGGSVSTLTIQRTQQEDSAVYLCASSLVLAGTDTQYFGPGTRLTVL.

This chain joins TRBV9 and TRBJ2-3; tentatively, D is TRBD2 (7 bases). The length of the CDR3 is 16 residues. The germline gives CDR1 SGDLS, CDR2 YYNGEE. Deletions cut 0 bases from V and 2 bases from J, with 13 bases between. Here the CDR3 reads CASSVEGGPNTDTQYF. CDR3 coding DNA: TGTGCCAGCAGCGTAGAGGGGGGGCCGAACACAGATACGCAGTATTTT.

The gene calls are TRBV5-4 and TRBJ1-4; D gene unclear. The CDR3 runs 15 residues. Trimming removed 1 base at V and 2 bases at J, with 9 bases between. From germline, CDR1 is SGHNT and CDR2 YYREEE (reference sequence). Here the CDR3 DNA reads TGTGCCAGCAGCTTGAAATTGGGGACTAATGAAAAACTGTTTTTT. Translation: CASSLKLGTNEKLFF.

This clone was seen a few times. The chain combines TRBV5-1 with TRBJ2-3, with unresolved D. Between the trimmed V and J ends, which lost 4 bases and 4 bases, there was a span of 13 bases. CDR1 and CDR2 from the germline V gene are SGHRS and YFSETQ. This CDR3 is built from 14 residues. The CDR3 coding sequence is TGCGCCAGCAGCCCCGGCGCTCTCTCAGATACGCAGTATTTT. Translation gives CASSPGALSDTQYF.

The chain combines TRBV6-1 with TRBJ2-1; 7 nucleotides agree with TRBD2. The trim removed 7 bases at V and 8 bases at J, leaving 14 bases unmatched. The CDR3 loop spans 15 amino acids. Germline assignment: CDR1 MNHNS and CDR2 SASEGT. CDR3 loop: CASTRRWGGGDEQFF. Here the CDR3 DNA reads TGTGCCAGCACTAGAAGGTGGGGGGGTGGGGATGAGCAGTTCTTC.

J is TRBJ2-7 and V is TRBV11-2; D uncertain. In germline, CDR1 is SGHAT, CDR2 FQNNGV. The CDR3 runs 14 residues. Trimming cost V 6 bases and J 3 bases, with 15 bases left between them. The CDR3, as DNA: TGTGCCAGCAGTTTGCCAGGTTCCCTCTACGAGCAGTACGTC. The encoded protein is CASSLPGSLYEQYV.